These 5 T cell receptor beta chains came from one sample sequenced in a study of blood T cell repertoires in COVID-19. This table comes from immunoSEQ multiplex PCR, and its TCRdb copy is limited to in-frame clones, with some not included. The repertoire holds around 450,000 clones, with roughly 91% as singletons. Sequenced input: peripheral blood. Receptors originate from a woman in her twenties or thirties with acute or convalescent COVID-19.

The chain's CDR3 is CASSLNPRQLRAFF. In nucleotides, the CDR3 is TGTGCCAGCAGCTTAAATCCTAGACAGCTCCGCGCTTTCTTT. The rearrangement links TRBV11-2 to TRBJ1-1; TRBD1 is a possible D gene (5 bases). CDR3 length: 14 amino acids. The V and J ends lost 2 bases and 11 bases respectively, with 18 bases between them. Germline V gives CDR1 SGHAT, CDR2 FQNNGV. Complete variable domain (other parts from reference TRBV11-2 and TRBJ1-1): EAGVAQSPRYKIIEKRQSVAFWCNPISGHATLYWYQQILGQGPKLLIQFQNNGVVDDSQLPKDRFSAERLKGVDSTLKIQPAKLEDSAVYLCASSLNPRQLRAFFGQGTRLTVV.

The chain carries TRBV6-5 and TRBJ2-7; no clear D gene. CDR3 length: 14 amino acids. Trimming took 2 bases from V and 3 from J, leaving 11 bases between them. Germline V CDR1 and CDR2: MNHEY, SVGAGI. The CDR3 is CASSYENSYYEQYF. The CDR3, as DNA: TGTGCCAGCAGTTACGAAAACAGTTACTACGAGCAGTACTTC.

CDR3: CASSQEPHRTDTQYF. In DNA form, the CDR3 reads TGTGCCAGCAGCCAAGAACCCCACCGGACAGATACGCAGTATTTT. The chain recombines TRBV3-1 (or the pseudogene TRBV3-2) with TRBJ2-3; D gene unclear. V was pared by 0 bases and J by 3 bases, with 10 bases between. The CDR3 extends over 15 amino acids. Germline lookup yields CDR1 LGHDT and CDR2 YNNKEL (reference sequence).

The V and J genes are TRBV4-1 and TRBJ2-3; D not certain. CDR3 length equals 12 residues. CDR1 is MGHRA, CDR2 YSYEKL, per germline. Trimming took 4 bases from V and 4 from J, leaving 6 bases between them. The CDR3 sequence: CASSLPADTQYF. The CDR3 nucleotides read TGCGCCAGCAGCCTACCAGCAGATACGCAGTATTTT.

The chain recombines TRBV28 with TRBJ1-1; a weak D match, TRBD1 (5 bases). The CDR3 runs to 13 residues. CDR1 MDHEN and CDR2 SYDVKM come from the germline V gene. Deletions cut 8 bases from V and 4 bases from J, with 14 bases between. The CDR3 DNA reads TGTGCCAGCCAAGGACGGGGGACCACTGAAGCTTTCTTT. It translates to CASQGRGTTEAFF.